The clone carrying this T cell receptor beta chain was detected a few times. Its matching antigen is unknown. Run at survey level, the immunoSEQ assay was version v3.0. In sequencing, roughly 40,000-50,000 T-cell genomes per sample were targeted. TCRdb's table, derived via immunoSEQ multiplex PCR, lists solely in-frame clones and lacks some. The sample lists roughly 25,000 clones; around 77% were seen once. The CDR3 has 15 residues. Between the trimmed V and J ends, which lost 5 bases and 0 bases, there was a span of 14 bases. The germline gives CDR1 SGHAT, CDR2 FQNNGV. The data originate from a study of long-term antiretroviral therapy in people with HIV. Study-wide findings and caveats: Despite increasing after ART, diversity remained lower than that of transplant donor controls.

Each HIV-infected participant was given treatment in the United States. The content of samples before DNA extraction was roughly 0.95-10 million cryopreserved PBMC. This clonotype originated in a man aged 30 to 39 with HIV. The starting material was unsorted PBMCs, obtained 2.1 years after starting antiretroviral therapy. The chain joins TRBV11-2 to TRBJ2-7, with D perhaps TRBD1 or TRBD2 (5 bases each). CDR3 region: CASSPGPSSSYEQYF. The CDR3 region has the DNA TGTGCCAGCAGCCCGGGACCGTCGAGCTCCTACGAGCAGTACTTC.